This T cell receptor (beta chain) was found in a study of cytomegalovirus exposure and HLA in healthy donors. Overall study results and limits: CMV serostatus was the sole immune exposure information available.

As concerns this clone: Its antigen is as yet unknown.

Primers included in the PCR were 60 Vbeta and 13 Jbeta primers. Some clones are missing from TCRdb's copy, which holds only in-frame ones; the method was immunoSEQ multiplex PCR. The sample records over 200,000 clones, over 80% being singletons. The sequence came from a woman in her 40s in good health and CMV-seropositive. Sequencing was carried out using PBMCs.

CDR3 nucleotide sequence: TGTGCCAGTAGTATAGATAAGCCGGGACAGGGGGTCGATGAGCAGTTCTTC. Translation: CASSIDKPGQGVDEQFF. J is TRBJ2-1 and V is TRBV19, with 11 bases that match TRBD1. CDR1 is LNHDA, CDR2 SQIVND, per germline (reference sequence). J lost 8 bases, V lost 0 bases, and 9 bases had no gene match. This CDR3 is built from 17 residues. The entire variable domain, with the rest obtained from reference TRBV19 and TRBJ2-1, is as follows: DGGITQSPKYLFRKEGQNVTLSCEQNLNHDAMYWYRQDPGQGLRLIYYSQIVNDFQKGDIAEGYSVSREKKESFPLTVTSAQKNPTAFYLCASSIDKPGQGVDEQFFGPGTRLTVL.